The source of this T cell receptor beta chain is a study of technical replicates of blood from a handful of donors. Sequencing used immunoSEQ multiplex PCR; TCRdb keeps in-frame clones, though not all of them. Here the sample spans some 70,000 clones, around nine tenths being singletons. The CDR3 extends over 15 amino acids. CDR1 and CDR2 (germline): MGHRA, YSYEKL. Trimming took off 2 bases at V and 0 bases at J, with 10 bases between the two ends. This chain connects TRBV4-1 to TRBJ1-1; possible D gene TRBD1, 6 bases. The sequence came from a human donor in good health. Sample: T cells isolated from PBMCs. This chain's CDR3 is CASSQPTGLNTEAFF. For the CDR3, the DNA is TGCGCCAGCAGCCAACCGACAGGATTGAACACTGAAGCTTTCTTT.